The text below deals with one TCR beta chain. This may arise from a read error, as a much more abundant clone is one base away. Trimming pared 5 bases from V and 4 bases from J, leaving 19 bases between. Germline V gene lookup returns CDR1 SGHTA and CDR2 FQGNSA. This CDR3 comprises 16 residues. The lymph nodes were axillary draining lymph nodes from breast cancer patients. TCRdb called the multiplex PCR reads again in MiXCR, with one record for every CDR3 protein. This sample has about 80,000 distinct CDR3 sequences, with approximately 19% found just once. This record belongs to a study of breast tumors, draining lymph nodes, adjacent tissues.

The TCR comes from a female donor with breast cancer. Some clones in this sample may be carry-over from other donors' samples. The chain combines TRBV7-2 with TRBJ2-3; possible D gene TRBD2, 7 bases. Specimen: axillary lymph node tissue. The CDR3 spells CASSLRGGQSADTQYF. The CDR3 nucleotides are TGTGCCAGCAGCCTTAGGGGGGGGCAGAGCGCAGATACGCAGTATTTT.